This TCR beta chain was retrieved from a study of OX40 agonist ivuxolimab in advanced cancers. Study at large: The drug used for patients, ivuxolimab, was an agonistic anti-OX40 (CD134) antibody. Whole-study results and caveats: Antigen specificity was not determined for the expanded peripheral T cells. Among the lowest peripheral clonal expansion occurred in 0.1-3.0 mg/kg partial responders.

The CDR3 is made up of 13 amino acids. CDR1 SGHTA and CDR2 FQGNSA come from the germline V gene. The V gene lost 5 bases and the J gene lost 6 bases, with 10 bases spanning the gap. Only a few counts were recorded for this clone. Its antigen is unknown. Assay: immunoSEQ multiplex PCR; the TCRdb copy retains only in-frame clones and omits some. The sample lists over 40,000 clones, more than 65% occurring once. The chain has TRBV7-2 and TRBJ2-2; possible D gene TRBD1, 5 bases. Sequenced here: CD4+ or CD8+ T cells sorted from blood, sampled in a trial of the OX40 agonist ivuxolimab. This receptor was taken from an adult with an advanced solid tumor such as melanoma, head and neck, liver or kidney cancer. As DNA, the CDR3 is TGTGCCAGCAGCACCCTAGGGGCCGGGGAGCTGTTTTTT. Its protein product is CASSTLGAGELFF.